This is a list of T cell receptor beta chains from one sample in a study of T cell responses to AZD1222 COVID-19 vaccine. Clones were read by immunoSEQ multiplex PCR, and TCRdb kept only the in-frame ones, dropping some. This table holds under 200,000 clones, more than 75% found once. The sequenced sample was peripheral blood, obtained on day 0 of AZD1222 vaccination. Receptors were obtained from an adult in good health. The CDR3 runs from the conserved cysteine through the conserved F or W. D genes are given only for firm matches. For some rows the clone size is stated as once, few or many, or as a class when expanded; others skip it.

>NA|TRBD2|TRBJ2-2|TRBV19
CASSTLAGAKTGELFF
TGTGCCAGTAGTACTTTAGCGGGAGCAAAGACCGGGGAGCTGTTTTTT
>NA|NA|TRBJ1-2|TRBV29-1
CSVAQILGNGYTF
TGCAGCGTCGCACAGATACTGGGAAATGGCTACACCTTC
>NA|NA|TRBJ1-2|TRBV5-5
CASSLGPTYYGYTF
TGTGCCAGCAGCTTGGGGCCCACCTACTATGGCTACACCTTC
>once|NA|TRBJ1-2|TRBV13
CASTANANYGYTF
TGTGCCAGCACTGCGAACGCTAACTATGGCTACACCTTC
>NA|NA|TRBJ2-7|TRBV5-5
CASSLPSYEQYF
TGTGCCAGCAGCTTGCCGAGTTACGAGCAGTACTTC